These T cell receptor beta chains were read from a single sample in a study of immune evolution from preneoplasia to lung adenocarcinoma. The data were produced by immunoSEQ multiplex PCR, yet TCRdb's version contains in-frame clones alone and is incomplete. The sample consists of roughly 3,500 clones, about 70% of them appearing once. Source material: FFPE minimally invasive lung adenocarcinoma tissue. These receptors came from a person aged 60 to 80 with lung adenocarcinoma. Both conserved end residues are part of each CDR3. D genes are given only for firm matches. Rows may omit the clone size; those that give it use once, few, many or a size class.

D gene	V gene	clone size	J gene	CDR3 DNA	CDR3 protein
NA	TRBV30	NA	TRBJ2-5	TGTGCCTGGAGTCCTGGACAAATACAGACCCAGTACTTC	CAWSPGQIQTQYF
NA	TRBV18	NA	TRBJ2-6	TGTGCCAGCTCGCCGGGACTGTTCTCTGGGGCCAACGTCCTGACTTTC	CASSPGLFSGANVLTF
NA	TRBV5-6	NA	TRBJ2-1	TGTGCCAGCAGCTTGGCTGTGCCTTCTGAGCAGTTCTTC	CASSLAVPSEQFF
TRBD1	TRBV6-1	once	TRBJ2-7	TGTGCCAGCAGTGAAGTACAGGGGGATGGGGAGCAGTACTTC	CASSEVQGDGEQYF
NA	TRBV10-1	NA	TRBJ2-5	TGCGCCAGCAGTGAAGGGGGATTAGGGGCTAGGGAGACCCAGTACTTC	CASSEGGLGARETQYF
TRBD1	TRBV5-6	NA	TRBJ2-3	TGTGCCAGCAGGCCTACAGGGGTAGATACGCAGTATTTT	CASRPTGVDTQYF
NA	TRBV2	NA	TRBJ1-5	TGTGCCAGCAGTGGTGAAGGAGATCAGCCCCAGCATTTT	CASSGEGDQPQHF
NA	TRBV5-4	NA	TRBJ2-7	TGTGCCAGCAGCTCCGGGGGTTACGAGCAGTACTTC	CASSSGGYEQYF
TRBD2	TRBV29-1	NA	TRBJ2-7	TGCAGCGTCGAAGCCGGGACTAGGAGCGAGCAGTACTTC	CSVEAGTRSEQYF
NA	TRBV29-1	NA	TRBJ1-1	TGCAGCGTTGAAACGGGTACTGAAGCTTTCTTT	CSVETGTEAFF